Listed below are T cell receptor beta chains from one sample, sequenced in a study of T and B cells in COVID-19 patients. Each CDR3 protein is one row after TCRdb ran MiXCR on the multiplex PCR reads. The data contain about 5,200 distinct CDR3 sequences, 25% to 30% of them singletons. The sample consisted of blood. The receptors originated from a human donor with active COVID-19. Each CDR3 is given with its conserved first and last residue. Each record gives: CDR3 protein, clone size, V gene, J gene, CDR3 length. For some rows the clone size is stated as once, few or many, or as a class when expanded; others skip it.

CDR3: CSARDGGTEQFF
size: few
V: TRBV20-1
J: TRBJ2-1
length: 12

CDR3: CASSLIRLAGGNEQFF
size: NA
V: TRBV7-2
J: TRBJ2-1
length: 16

CDR3: CASTPSSYNSPLHF
size: once
V: TRBV7-9
J: TRBJ1-6
length: 14

CDR3: CASRRGGSTDTQYF
size: large
V: TRBV19
J: TRBJ2-3
length: 14

CDR3: CASSRDRESSYGYTF
size: few
V: TRBV7-2
J: TRBJ1-2
length: 15

CDR3: CACSGSSYNEQFF
size: medium-sized
V: TRBV30
J: TRBJ2-1
length: 13

CDR3: CASSYSIPQLRARGSPLHF
size: medium-sized
V: TRBV6-5
J: TRBJ1-6
length: 19

CDR3: CASSPPGAGGAGELFF
size: few
V: TRBV12-3/TRBV12-4
J: TRBJ2-2
length: 16

CDR3: CASSGQGASNQPQHF
size: NA
V: TRBV19
J: TRBJ1-5
length: 15

CDR3: CASSLLRDRVRNTIYF
size: NA
V: TRBV13
J: TRBJ1-3
length: 16

CDR3: CASSMRTGRSEQYF
size: medium-sized
V: TRBV19
J: TRBJ2-7
length: 14

CDR3: CASSPAGGDSNYVYTF
size: NA
V: TRBV19
J: TRBJ1-2
length: 16

CDR3: CASSLQGKGNEQFF
size: NA
V: TRBV7-9
J: TRBJ2-1
length: 14

CDR3: CSARDRLAGLNNEQFF
size: NA
V: TRBV20-1
J: TRBJ2-1
length: 16

CDR3: CAISDGREGYTF
size: medium-sized
V: TRBV10-3
J: TRBJ1-2
length: 12

CDR3: CASSPQGWGEKLFF
size: few
V: TRBV11-2
J: TRBJ1-4
length: 14

CDR3: CASSLAQAGARETQYF
size: NA
V: TRBV5-1
J: TRBJ2-5
length: 16

CDR3: CATSRDRPALNEKLFF
size: medium-sized
V: TRBV15
J: TRBJ1-4
length: 16

CDR3: CASSFSRGTEAFF
size: few
V: TRBV6-5
J: TRBJ1-1
length: 13

CDR3: CASSYQPPRDEQFF
size: NA
V: TRBV6-2/TRBV6-3
J: TRBJ2-1
length: 14

CDR3: CSALLGGGYTF
size: NA
V: TRBV20-1
J: TRBJ1-2
length: 11

CDR3: CASSGTGVIEAFF
size: NA
V: TRBV27
J: TRBJ1-1
length: 13

CDR3: CASSPTRTVNEQFF
size: few
V: TRBV14
J: TRBJ2-1
length: 14

CDR3: CASSEDGSGELFF
size: few
V: TRBV6-5
J: TRBJ2-2
length: 13

CDR3: CASSRQERETQYF
size: medium-sized
V: TRBV19
J: TRBJ2-5
length: 13

CDR3: CASSPSPNLHSGNTIYF
size: NA
V: TRBV5-4
J: TRBJ1-3
length: 17

CDR3: CASSPGGVGTTGTF
size: NA
V: TRBV11-1
J: TRBJ1-2
length: 14

CDR3: CASSQGLSSYEQYF
size: medium-sized
V: TRBV5-4
J: TRBJ2-7
length: 14

CDR3: CASSLAGLSSYNEQFF
size: few
V: TRBV7-2
J: TRBJ2-1
length: 16

CDR3: CAWGKGTSYEQYF
size: medium-sized
V: TRBV30
J: TRBJ2-7
length: 13

CDR3: CASSRTGFLNEQFF
size: few
V: TRBV14
J: TRBJ2-1
length: 14

CDR3: CASRQGPINSPLHF
size: medium-sized
V: TRBV19
J: TRBJ1-6
length: 14

CDR3: CASSLDTYQPQHF
size: few
V: TRBV11-2
J: TRBJ1-5
length: 13

CDR3: CAIPGTANTGELFF
size: once
V: TRBV28
J: TRBJ2-2
length: 14

CDR3: CASSGGGGWDEQFF
size: medium-sized
V: TRBV6-2/TRBV6-3
J: TRBJ2-1
length: 14

CDR3: CASNIAWVAEQFF
size: medium-sized
V: TRBV12-3/TRBV12-4
J: TRBJ2-1
length: 13

CDR3: CSASGGSGGYTF
size: few
V: TRBV20-1
J: TRBJ1-2
length: 12

CDR3: CASSPGTGGRLNIQYF
size: NA
V: TRBV5-6
J: TRBJ2-4
length: 16

CDR3: CASSSGQSLMNTEAFF
size: few
V: TRBV7-6
J: TRBJ1-1
length: 16

CDR3: CASSLLAGGPRETQYF
size: medium-sized
V: TRBV5-6
J: TRBJ2-5
length: 16

CDR3: CASSLFPGELFF
size: NA
V: TRBV5-1
J: TRBJ2-2
length: 12

CDR3: CSALERGRSGYSNQPQHF
size: NA
V: TRBV20-1
J: TRBJ1-5
length: 18

CDR3: CASSQGRRTTNEKLFF
size: once
V: TRBV4-3
J: TRBJ1-4
length: 16

CDR3: CATSRSLTGQPQHF
size: medium-sized
V: TRBV15
J: TRBJ1-5
length: 14

CDR3: CASSPEGRGSGANVLTF
size: few
V: TRBV5-1
J: TRBJ2-6
length: 17

CDR3: CASSKQAHNYGYTF
size: NA
V: TRBV6-6
J: TRBJ1-2
length: 14

CDR3: CATSEGGATKNIQYF
size: NA
V: TRBV24-1
J: TRBJ2-4
length: 15

CDR3: CASSLGQGRTNEKLFF
size: NA
V: TRBV5-1
J: TRBJ1-4
length: 16

CDR3: CASSLGTVYEQFF
size: NA
V: TRBV11-3
J: TRBJ2-1
length: 13

CDR3: CASSLAQAGGLGEQYF
size: NA
V: TRBV7-2
J: TRBJ2-7
length: 16

CDR3: CATSRDPPGSDTQYF
size: large
V: TRBV15
J: TRBJ2-3
length: 15

CDR3: CASSLGQGVNNEQFF
size: few
V: TRBV7-9
J: TRBJ2-1
length: 15

CDR3: CAIGRRNLDIQYF
size: NA
V: TRBV27
J: TRBJ2-4
length: 13

CDR3: CASTRDRASYGYTF
size: few
V: TRBV6-2/TRBV6-3
J: TRBJ1-2
length: 14

CDR3: CASSFVVDSLYGYTF
size: NA
V: TRBV12-3/TRBV12-4
J: TRBJ1-2
length: 15